These 8 T cell receptor beta chains were all obtained from the same sample, sequenced in a study of regulatory T cells in long-lasting Graves disease. The time point: persistent/refractory GD, antithyroid drugs over 5 years with positive TRAb. PBMCs provided the RNA from which the TCR library was made. Building the TCR beta libraries relied on iRepertoire HTBI primers, and CDR3 regions underwent Arm-PCR. TCRdb processed the multiplex PCR reads anew with MiXCR; each CDR3 protein has one entry. Here the sample spans around 340,000 distinct CDR3 sequences, about 18% being singletons. Sequenced here: peripheral blood mononuclear cells (PBMCs), sampled when the disease was refractory, from a patient treated with antithyroid drugs. All receptors derive from a female donor with Graves disease.

This clonotype was picked up many times. The chain links TRBV12-3 or TRBV12-4 to TRBJ2-7; D gene unclear. The CDR3 covers 15 residues. V was pared by 5 bases and J by 5 bases, with 19 bases between. This chain's CDR3 is CASSPYSLFLDEQYF. CDR3 nucleotide sequence: TGTGCCAGCAGTCCCTACTCCCTATTTTTGGACGAGCAGTACTTC.

This chain joins TRBV7-9 and TRBJ1-3; D unresolved. The germline V gene encodes CDR1 SEHNR and CDR2 FQNEAQ (reference sequence). CDR3 size: 16 residues. V shed 7 bases and J shed 0 bases, with 16 bases lying between them. DNA for the CDR3: TGTGCCAGCACCCTTGGTAGAGATAACTCTGGAAACACCATATATTTT. Protein sequence: CASTLGRDNSGNTIYF.

This clonotype turned up a few times. This sequence joins TRBV20-1 and TRBJ2-7; TRBD2 agrees at 9 bases. V trimming: 2 bases; J trimming: 0 bases; junction bases outside the gene matches: 14. CDR3 length: 18 amino acids. The germline V gene encodes CDR1 DFQATT and CDR2 SNEGSKA (reference sequence). The CDR3 loop reads CSARHGSIAGVISYEQYF. For the CDR3, the DNA is TGCAGTGCTAGACATGGATCGATAGCGGGAGTTATCTCCTACGAGCAGTACTTC.

In its sample, this clonotype was seen many times. The chain recombines TRBV7-2 with TRBJ2-7, with D hard to call. The CDR3 length is 13 residues. Trimming stripped 5 bases from V and 4 bases from J, with 12 bases between. CDR1 is SGHTA, CDR2 FQGNSA, per germline. CDR3 loop: CASSPGVAYEQYF. The CDR3 DNA reads TGTGCCAGCAGCCCGGGTGTGGCATACGAGCAGTACTTC.

The V gene is TRBV20-1, the J gene TRBJ2-7, with 11 nucleotides matching TRBD2. The trim removed 3 bases at V and 1 base at J, leaving 5 bases unmatched. CDR3 length: 15 amino acids. Looked up from germline, CDR1 is DFQATT and CDR2 is SNEGSKA (reference sequence). The CDR3 sequence is CSASLLAGASYEQYF. In DNA, the CDR3 is TGCAGTGCTAGTCTACTAGCGGGAGCGTCCTACGAGCAGTACTTC.

The V gene is TRBV9, the J gene TRBJ1-1; a weak D match, TRBD1 (5 bases). The CDR3 sequence is 15 residues long. V was cut by 3 bases and J by 6 bases, with 18 bases left in between. CDR1 is SGDLS and CDR2 is YYNGEE in the germline V gene. The CDR3 protein is CASSETVSETAEAFF. The CDR3 DNA sequence: TGTGCCAGCAGCGAGACAGTTTCTGAGACGGCTGAAGCTTTCTTT. Drawing the rest from reference TRBV9 and TRBJ1-1, the complete variable domain is DSGVTQTPKHLITATGQRVTLRCSPRSGDLSVYWYQQSLDQGLQFLIQYYNGEERAKGNILERFSAQQFPDLHSELNLSSLELGDSALYFCASSETVSETAEAFFGQGTRLTVV.

This clonotype came up many times. The genes are TRBV28 and TRBJ1-5; the D gene is possibly TRBD1 (6 bases). CDR1 MDHEN and CDR2 SYDVKM come from the germline V gene. The CDR3 contains 17 residues. V dropped 7 bases and J dropped 0 bases, with 19 bases sitting between them. CDR3 protein: CASKFNREVYSNQPQHF. The CDR3 DNA reads as TGTGCCAGCAAATTCAACAGGGAAGTTTATAGCAATCAGCCCCAGCATTTT.

V is TRBV6-1 and J is TRBJ2-7, with 11 nucleotides matching TRBD2. This CDR3 region has 14 residues. V shed 6 bases and J 6 bases; nucleotides not matched to a gene: 7. In germline, CDR1 is MNHNS, CDR2 SASEGT. Here the CDR3 DNA reads TGTGCCAGCAGACGACTAGCGGGACCCCTCGAGCAGTACTTC. This codes for CASRRLAGPLEQYF.